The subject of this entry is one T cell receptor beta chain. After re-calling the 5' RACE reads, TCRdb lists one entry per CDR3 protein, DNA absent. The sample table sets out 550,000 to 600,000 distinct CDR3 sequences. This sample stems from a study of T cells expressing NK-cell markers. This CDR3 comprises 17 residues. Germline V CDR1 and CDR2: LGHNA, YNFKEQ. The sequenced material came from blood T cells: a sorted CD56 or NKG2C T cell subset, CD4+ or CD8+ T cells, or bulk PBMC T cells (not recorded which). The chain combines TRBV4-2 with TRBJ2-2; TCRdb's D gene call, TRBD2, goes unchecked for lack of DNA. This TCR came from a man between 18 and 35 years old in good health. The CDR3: CASSQGWGTSNTGELFF.